The 26 T cell receptor beta chains presented below share a single source sample, sequenced in a study of naive and memory T cell subsets. Antigens for these TCRs are unknown. Two oligonucleotides, mixed equimolar, formed the beta constant-region primer covering TRBC1 and TRBC2. Four rounds of PCR amplified the ligated cDNA using nested alpha and beta constant-region primers plus SP2. TCRdb reprocessed the UMI-ligation and nested PCR reads via MiXCR and lists one record per CDR3 protein. Altogether 140,000 to 150,000 distinct CDR3 sequences are present, roughly 23% being singletons, with the ten largest covering roughly 0.1%. The study, taken as a whole, reports: Especially in CD8 cells, naive repertoires contained a few larger clonotypes, possibly CD45RA-re-expressing memory cells.

Sequencing input: naive CD4+ T cells from blood. Source of these receptors: a human donor in good health.

The gene calls are TRBV6-1 and TRBJ2-7, with 12 bases aligning to TRBD2. The V gene's germline CDR1 is MNHNS and CDR2 SASEGT. V dropped 3 bases and J dropped 3; count of bases not matched to a gene: 6. The length of the CDR3 is 16 residues. CDR3 coding DNA: TGTGCCAGCAGTGAGACTAGCGGGAGATTGATCTACGAGCAGTACTTC. This encodes CASSETSGRLIYEQYF.

V usage is TRBV20-1 and J usage is TRBJ2-7; the match to TRBD2 covers 9 bases. Germline V gene sequence: CDR1 DFQATT, CDR2 SNEGSKA (reference sequence). This CDR3 contains 13 residues. V lost 5 bases to trimming and J lost 2 bases; unmatched junction nucleotides: 4. The CDR3 loop reads CSASLAGAYEQYF. The CDR3 nucleotides are TGCAGTGCTTCACTAGCGGGCGCCTACGAGCAGTACTTC.

This clonotype was seen a few times. V and J are TRBV6-2 or TRBV6-3 and TRBJ1-1; no reliable D call. CDR1 MNHEY and CDR2 SVGEGT come from the germline V gene. This CDR3 is 15 amino acids long. V lost 6 bases and J 4 bases, leaving 18 bases between the germline ends. In nucleotides, the CDR3 is TGTGCCAGCAGGGCCCTGTGGGCGCAGAGCACTGAAGCTTTCTTT. The encoded protein is CASRALWAQSTEAFF.

The V and J genes are TRBV20-1 and TRBJ2-3, with 7 bases aligning to TRBD2. The CDR3 has 15 residues. With V trimmed by 3 bases and J by 4 bases, 10 bases remained unmatched. CDR1 is DFQATT and CDR2 is SNEGSKA in the germline V gene (reference sequence). The CDR3 DNA is TGCAGTGCTAGGAGCTTGGGACTACCCTCAGATACGCAGTATTTT. It is translated as CSARSLGLPSDTQYF.

This clonotype was counted between two and nine times. V gene TRBV5-1 combines with J gene TRBJ2-3; D is ambiguous. Germline CDR1 reads SGHRS; CDR2 reads YFSETQ. Between the trimmed V and J ends, which lost 7 bases and 4 bases, there was a span of 7 bases. This CDR3 has 11 residues. CDR3 sequence (DNA): TGCGCCAGCCTATCGGCAGATACGCAGTATTTT. This encodes CASLSADTQYF.

The chain links TRBV6-1 to TRBJ2-1; TRBD2 aligns across 14 bases. Germline V gene lookup returns CDR1 MNHNS and CDR2 SASEGT. V was pared by 11 bases and J by 8 bases, with 11 bases of the junction left unmatched. There are 15 residues in the CDR3. The CDR3 is CASGTSGRKRDEQFF. The CDR3, as DNA: TGTGCCTCCGGGACTAGCGGGAGAAAGAGGGATGAGCAGTTCTTC.

This clonotype turned up a few times. V is TRBV7-8 and J is TRBJ1-5, with no clear D. The germline V gene has CDR1 SGHVS and CDR2 FQNEAQ. This CDR3 spans 14 amino acids. V was shortened by 1 base and J by 6 bases, with 10 bases between the two germline ends. CDR3 bases: TGTGCCAGCAGCTTAGGGGCAGCAGGTCAGCCCCAGCATTTT. Its translation is CASSLGAAGQPQHF.

This clonotype has more than one count but fewer than ten. V usage is TRBV11-2 and J usage is TRBJ1-2; 8 bases are a match to TRBD1. Trimming took 3 bases from V and 0 from J; bases not matched to a gene: 3. This CDR3 is 15 amino acids long. Germline CDR1 is SGHAT and CDR2 is FQNNGV. This CDR3 is CASSFQGAANYGYTF. DNA for the CDR3: TGTGCCAGCAGCTTCCAGGGGGCGGCTAACTATGGCTACACCTTC.

The V call is TRBV20-1, the J call TRBJ2-3, with D uncertain. V dropped 0 bases and J dropped 2 bases, with 12 bases sitting between them. Germline V gives CDR1 DFQATT, CDR2 SNEGSKA (reference sequence). The CDR3 runs to 15 residues. In nucleotides, the CDR3 is TGCAGTGCTAGAGATTATGTACAGAACACAGATACGCAGTATTTT. The encoded protein is CSARDYVQNTDTQYF.

The chain combines TRBV6-5 with TRBJ2-3; D uncertain. This CDR3 is 15 amino acids long. V was clipped by 2 bases and J by 0 bases, with 9 bases between them. Germline V gene data show CDR1 as MNHEY and CDR2 as SVGAGI. The CDR3 loop is CASSYLVGSTDTQYF. In nucleotides, the CDR3 is TGTGCCAGCAGTTACCTCGTAGGCAGCACAGATACGCAGTATTTT.

The chain recombines TRBV5-4 with TRBJ2-5, with D perhaps TRBD1 (6 bases). This CDR3 contains 13 residues. Trimming took 0 bases from V and 5 from J, leaving 8 bases between them. Looked up from germline, CDR1 is SGHNT and CDR2 is YYREEE (reference sequence). The CDR3 spells CASSLGQDETQYF. The CDR3 nucleotides are TGTGCCAGCAGCTTGGGACAGGACGAGACCCAGTACTTC.

This clonotype was seen a few times. The chain combines TRBV20-1 with TRBJ1-1; tentatively, D is TRBD1 (6 bases). Deletions cut 0 bases from V and 7 bases from J, with 18 bases between. CDR1 and CDR2 (germline): DFQATT, SNEGSKA (reference sequence). The CDR3 covers 15 residues. CDR3 bases: TGCAGTGCTAGAGATACAGTCTTTAGGGGGGATGAAGCTTTCTTT. Translated, it gives CSARDTVFRGDEAFF.

Only one count was recorded for this clonotype. This chain uses TRBV27 with TRBJ2-5, with a possible D match to TRBD1 (5 bases). Trimming pared 2 bases from V and 5 bases from J, leaving 21 bases between. Germline CDR1 reads MNHEY; CDR2 reads SMNVEV (reference sequence). The CDR3 sequence is 17 residues long. As DNA, the CDR3 is TGTGCCAGCAGTTTAATGGCAGGGAATCTTTCCCACGAGACCCAGTACTTC. Encoded protein: CASSLMAGNLSHETQYF.

For this clonotype: An end of the junction differs from the germline gene, which may be a read error. The gene calls are TRBV6-5 and TRBJ2-5; the D gene is possibly TRBD2 (5 bases). The V gene's germline CDR1 is MNHEY and CDR2 SVGAGI. This CDR3 has 16 residues. The CDR3 nucleotides read TGTGCCGGCAGTTACTCGGCCACCCCGGGACAAGAGACCCAGTACTTC. Translated, it gives CAGSYSATPGQETQYF.

This clonotype has ten or more counts. The V call is TRBV24-1, the J call TRBJ2-2; D might be TRBD1 (6 bases). Deletions cut 4 bases from V and 4 bases from J, with 15 bases between. The germline V gene has CDR1 KGHDR and CDR2 SFDVKD. This CDR3 spans 16 amino acids. The CDR3 bases are TGTGCCACCAGTGACCCGGCAGGGGCAGGCACCGGGGAGCTGTTTTTT. It specifies CATSDPAGAGTGELFF.

This clonotype was picked up a small number of times. V and J are TRBV19 and TRBJ1-5; D is possibly TRBD1 (6 bases). Germline CDR1 reads LNHDA; CDR2 reads SQIVND (reference sequence). V was pared by 6 bases and J by 5 bases, with 11 bases between. The CDR3 consists of 13 residues. The CDR3 is CASRKGGDQPQHF. In nucleotides, the CDR3 is TGTGCCAGTAGAAAAGGGGGGGATCAGCCCCAGCATTTT.

This clonotype was seen a few times. The chain links TRBV11-1 to TRBJ2-3, with D tentatively TRBD2 (6 bases). Germline CDR1 reads SGHAT; CDR2 reads FQDESV (reference sequence). V was shortened by 3 bases and J by 3 bases, with 13 bases between the two germline ends. The CDR3 runs 15 residues. The CDR3 coding sequence is TGTGCCAGCAGCTTGACGGGAGCTGAAACAGATACGCAGTATTTT. Translating gives CASSLTGAETDTQYF.

The chain employs TRBV5-1 and TRBJ2-7; 10 bases map to TRBD2. The CDR3 runs 14 residues. Trimming removed 2 bases from V and 2 bases from J; junction bases left unmatched: 1. Germline V gene sequence: CDR1 SGHRS, CDR2 YFSETQ. The CDR3 spells CASSLSGRAYEQYF. In nucleotides, the CDR3 is TGCGCCAGCAGCTTAAGCGGGAGGGCCTACGAGCAGTACTTC.

This clonotype was observed a handful of times. A junction boundary mismatches the germline segment, possibly from a read error. The chain recombines TRBV12-3 or TRBV12-4 with TRBJ1-3; no reliable D call. This CDR3 is built from 12 residues. CDR3 residues: CASVSSGNTIYF. The CDR3 bases are TGCGCTTCAGTTAGCTCTGGAAACACCATATATTTT.

This clonotype was seen a handful of times. This chain connects TRBV14 to TRBJ2-7, with TRBD2 matching over 12 bases. The CDR3 covers 18 residues. Germline values: CDR1 SGHDN, CDR2 FVKESK. V dropped 3 bases and J dropped 4; count of bases not matched to a gene: 13. The CDR3 region has the DNA TGTGCCAGCAGCCACTTCCCCCTACTAGCGGGAGGCCGGTACGAGCAGTACTTC. It codes for CASSHFPLLAGGRYEQYF.

The chain couples TRBV5-1 to TRBJ2-7; a possible D gene is TRBD1 (6 bases). Per germline, CDR1 SGHRS and CDR2 YFSETQ. CDR3 length equals 15 residues. The V end was cut by 5 bases, the J end by 0 bases, with 15 bases between. DNA of the CDR3: TGCGCCAGCAGATTGACAGGCAGCCTCTCCTACGAGCAGTACTTC. Protein sequence: CASRLTGSLSYEQYF.

This clonotype was counted between two and nine times. V gene TRBV5-1 combines with J gene TRBJ2-7; D call uncertain. Between the trimmed V and J ends, which lost 0 bases and 6 bases, there was a span of 19 bases. Germline values: CDR1 SGHRS, CDR2 YFSETQ. The CDR3 totals 16 residues. CDR3 in amino acids: CASSLASNSVGREQYF. The CDR3 DNA follows: TGCGCCAGCAGCTTGGCGTCCAACTCGGTAGGTCGCGAGCAGTACTTC.

This clonotype has just a few counts. The chain is built from TRBV30 and TRBJ1-1; D unclear. V was pared by 0 bases and J by 5 bases, with 10 bases between. This CDR3 is 13 amino acids long. The germline V gene has CDR1 GTSNPN and CDR2 SVGIG (reference sequence). The CDR3 loop is CAWSVRLRTEAFF. CDR3 in DNA: TGTGCCTGGAGTGTACGTCTGAGGACTGAAGCTTTCTTT.

Many counts were recorded for this clonotype. The chain uses TRBV7-3 and TRBJ2-1; D perhaps matches TRBD2 (5 bases). V was trimmed by 2 bases and J by 5 bases, leaving 7 bases between them. Germline CDR1 SGHTA, CDR2 FQGTGA. CDR3 length equals 13 residues. CDR3 bases: TGTGCCAGCAGCTTAGCCGGGGACAATGAGCAGTTCTTC. Its protein product is CASSLAGDNEQFF.

The CDR3 spells CASSSGAGSYEQYF. In DNA, the CDR3 is TGTGCCAGCAGTTCGGGAGCGGGATCCTACGAGCAGTACTTC. The chain employs TRBV12-3 or TRBV12-4 and TRBJ2-7, with 7 nucleotides matching TRBD2. J gave up 1 base and V 4 bases, and 4 bases lay outside the gene matches. The CDR3 is 14 amino acids.

In DNA form, the CDR3 reads TGTGCCAGCAGTTACCGCAGGGTTGCTGGAAACACCATATATTTT. Translated: CASSYRRVAGNTIYF. The J gene is TRBJ1-3, the V gene TRBV6-5; tentative D call: TRBD1 (5 bases). There are 15 residues in the CDR3. With 2 bases removed from V and 2 bases from J, the gap between germline ends came to 10 bases. Germline-derived CDR1 and CDR2 are MNHEY and SVGAGI.